This T cell receptor beta chain was identified during a study of graft-versus-host responses after intestinal transplantation. Study-level information: All recipients got anti-thymocyte globulin induction, then tacrolimus and steroids for approximately 3 years.

CDR3 length equals 15 residues. Trimming cost V 3 bases and J 6 bases; bases outside gene matches: 7. Looked up from germline, CDR1 is SGDLS and CDR2 is YYNGEE. The assay was immunoSEQ multiplex PCR, and TCRdb's table has in-frame clones only and misses some. Among more than 80,000 clones listed, 88% were seen once. A single count supports this clone. As yet, its antigen is unknown. In the same sample, other DNA sequences code for this CDR3. Findings and limits, study-wide: Researchers found GvH clones in recipient marrow, and some showed up first in ileum or blood. Maximum circulating GvH clone levels tracked with early post-transplant HvG decreases.

This clonotype originated in a human donor who was the organ donor for an intestinal transplant. The V and J genes are TRBV9 and TRBJ2-1; 9 bases agree with TRBD2. The sample was unstimulated CD4+ T cells sorted from spleen or lymph node cells, taken before transplant. The CDR3 loop reads CASSAPAGGVNEQFF. The CDR3 DNA reads TGTGCCAGCAGCGCTCCAGCGGGGGGAGTCAATGAGCAGTTCTTC.